These 15 T cell receptor beta chains share one sample of origin, sequenced in a study of control samples from healthy donors and cancer patients. Clones were read by immunoSEQ multiplex PCR, and TCRdb kept only the in-frame ones, dropping some. The table lists 100,000 to 150,000 clones, more than 75% of them singletons. The sequencing input was blood. The receptors were sampled from a man aged 40-49 years in good health.

The rearrangement uses TRBV2 and TRBJ2-3; perhaps D is TRBD1 or TRBD2 (5 bases each). Germline V gene data show CDR1 as SNHLY and CDR2 as FYNNEI. V shed 3 bases and J shed 4 bases, with 14 bases lying between them. The CDR3 length is 15 residues. The DNA of the CDR3 is TGTGCCAGCAGTGATCGGGGTGGGGCGGCAGATACGCAGTATTTT. Protein sequence: CASSDRGGAADTQYF.

J is TRBJ2-3 and V is TRBV4-3; 10 positions match TRBD2. Germline V gene lookup returns CDR1 LGHNA and CDR2 YSLEER. After removal of 4 bases from V and 4 bases from J, the junction contained 8 bases not matched to a gene. The CDR3 is 16 residues long. The CDR3 sequence is CASSPWSGGAADTQYF. CDR3 nucleotide sequence: TGCGCCAGCAGCCCTTGGAGCGGGGGGGCGGCAGATACGCAGTATTTT.

A single count supports this clone. CDR3 in DNA: TGCGCCAGCAGCCAAGTAGGCAGGGAAGAGACCCAGTACTTC. Protein: CASSQVGREETQYF. The chain employs TRBV4-3 and TRBJ2-5, with D perhaps TRBD1 (5 bases). V shed 1 base and J shed 3 bases, with 9 bases lying between them. CDR3 length: 14 amino acids. The V gene's germline CDR1 is LGHNA and CDR2 YSLEER.

This rearrangement joins TRBV30 to TRBJ2-2; perhaps TRBD2 as D (6 bases). Germline CDR1 is GTSNPN and CDR2 is SVGIG (reference sequence). The germline V and J ends were trimmed by 0 bases and 7 bases, with 24 bases remaining between them. CDR3 length equals 18 residues. The CDR3 bases are TGTGCCTGGAGTGTACCGGCCGGGGGACCTTTTTCGGTCGGGGAGCTGTTTTTT. This sequence encodes CAWSVPAGGPFSVGELFF.

The chain is built from TRBV4-1 and TRBJ1-5, with a possible D match to TRBD1 (5 bases). The CDR3 has 15 residues. Trimming stripped 0 bases from V and 7 bases from J, with 13 bases between. CDR1 is MGHRA, CDR2 YSYEKL, per germline. The chain's CDR3 is CASSQEEGLYQPQHF. The CDR3 coding sequence is TGCGCCAGCAGCCAAGAGGAGGGGTTGTACCAGCCCCAGCATTTT.

The chain employs TRBV6-1 and TRBJ2-1; 9 bases agree with TRBD1. V shed 2 bases, J shed 4 bases, and the junction held 6 bases outside the gene matches. Germline loops: CDR1 MNHNS, CDR2 SASEGT. The length of the CDR3 is 16 residues. The CDR3 nucleotides are TGTGCCAGCAGTGAATATCGGACAGGGGCTTACAATGAGCAGTTCTTC. Its protein product is CASSEYRTGAYNEQFF.

This chain connects TRBV5-4 to TRBJ2-3; 9 nucleotides match TRBD2. The CDR3 runs to 18 residues. Germline values: CDR1 SGHNT, CDR2 YYREEE (reference sequence). V lost 6 bases, J lost 5 bases, and 19 bases stayed unmatched. As DNA, the CDR3 is TGTGCCAGCACCATCGGGCCTCGCGGGGGGGGGATAGTAGATACGCAGTATTTT. Translated, it gives CASTIGPRGGGIVDTQYF.

This chain links TRBV25-1 with TRBJ2-5; D might be TRBD1 (6 bases). CDR3 length: 15 amino acids. V was shortened by 5 bases and J by 5 bases, with 18 bases between the two germline ends. Germline assignment: CDR1 MGHDK and CDR2 SYGVNS. CDR3 sequence: CASSRIQGRGETQYF. The CDR3 DNA follows: TGTGCCAGCAGTCGAATTCAGGGCAGGGGCGAGACCCAGTACTTC. The full variable domain, with the rest looked up from reference TRBV25-1 and TRBJ2-5, is EADIYQTPRYLVIGTGKKITLECSQTMGHDKMYWYQQDPGMELHLIHYSYGVNSTEKGDLSSESTVSRIRTEHFPLTLESARPSHTSQYLCASSRIQGRGETQYFGPGTRLLVL.

The chain joins TRBV30 to TRBJ2-7; D unclear. Trimming removed 0 bases at V and 6 bases at J, with 3 bases between. The length of the CDR3 is 10 residues. Per the germline V gene, CDR1 is GTSNPN and CDR2 is SVGIG (reference sequence). CDR3 in amino acids: CAWSVVEQYF. The CDR3 bases are TGTGCCTGGAGTGTAGTCGAGCAGTACTTC.

The rearrangement joins TRBV6-6 to TRBJ1-6; possible D gene TRBD1, 6 bases. Trimming stripped 8 bases from V and 9 bases from J, with 17 bases between. Germline CDR1 and CDR2: MNHNY and SVGAGI (reference sequence). The CDR3 runs to 14 residues. CDR3 sequence reads: CASLSDSSGSPLHF. The CDR3 nucleotides are TGTGCCAGCCTTTCGGACAGTTCGGGTTCACCCCTCCACTTT.

The chain links TRBV11-3 to TRBJ1-1, with a weak D call TRBD1 (5 bases). V dropped 5 bases and J dropped 0 bases, with 13 bases sitting between them. Germline CDR1 reads SGHNT; CDR2 reads YENEEA. The CDR3 sequence is 15 residues long. CDR3 amino acids: CASSLLGGMNTEAFF. The CDR3 DNA sequence: TGTGCCAGCAGCCTCTTGGGGGGGATGAACACTGAAGCTTTCTTT.

This chain connects TRBV6-5 to TRBJ1-2; 8 bases line up with TRBD1. This CDR3 contains 15 residues. Germline lookup yields CDR1 MNHEY and CDR2 SVGAGI. V was pared by 6 bases and J by 5 bases, with 11 bases of the junction left unmatched. DNA of the CDR3: TGTGCCAGCAGCCTGTACCGGGACAGGACTTATGGCTACACCTTC. Encoded protein: CASSLYRDRTYGYTF.

This clone has a single count. The chain combines TRBV14 with TRBJ2-5; possible D gene TRBD2, 6 bases. Germline CDR1 reads SGHDN; CDR2 reads FVKESK. V shed 5 bases and J shed 5 bases, with 18 bases lying between them. The CDR3 extends over 15 amino acids. The CDR3 nucleotides read TGTGCCAGCAGCTCCCGACTAGACCTGGGTGAGACCCAGTACTTC. Its translation is CASSSRLDLGETQYF.

The chain combines TRBV19 with TRBJ2-7, with unresolved D. V dropped 3 bases and J dropped 0 bases, with 6 bases sitting between them. This CDR3 has 13 residues. Per germline, CDR1 LNHDA and CDR2 SQIVND (reference sequence). The CDR3 nucleotides read TGTGCCAGTAGTATTTGGACCTCCTACGAGCAGTACTTC. Amino acid sequence: CASSIWTSYEQYF.

The rearrangement uses TRBV5-4 and TRBJ2-3; D is unclear. This CDR3 has 13 residues. Trimming pared 4 bases from V and 5 bases from J, leaving 11 bases between. The V gene's germline CDR1 is SGHNT and CDR2 YYREEE (reference sequence). The CDR3, as DNA: TGTGCCAGCAGCACCCTTACCTTAGATACGCAGTATTTT. Translated, it gives CASSTLTLDTQYF. Full variable domain (outside the CDR3, taken from reference TRBV5-4 and TRBJ2-3): ETGVTQSPTHLIKTRGQQVTLRCSSQSGHNTVSWYQQALGQGPQFIFQYYREEENGRGNFPPRFSGLQFPNYSSELNVNALELDDSALYLCASSTLTLDTQYFGPGTRLTVL.